These 30 T cell receptor beta chains came from one sample sequenced in a study of blood T cell repertoires in COVID-19. TCRdb keeps only in-frame clones here, not all; method: immunoSEQ multiplex PCR. The sample holds roughly 75,000 clones, about 89% seen once. Source material: peripheral blood. The source of these receptors is a man in his sixties with acute or convalescent COVID-19.

The chain links TRBV9 to TRBJ2-3, with TRBD2 as a possible D gene (6 bases). Trimming pared 0 bases from V and 0 bases from J, leaving 11 bases between. Germline lookup yields CDR1 SGDLS and CDR2 YYNGEE. The CDR3 loop spans 16 amino acids. CDR3 nucleotide sequence: TGTGCCAGCAGCGTAGAGGCGGGGTATAGCACAGATACGCAGTATTTT. Translating it yields CASSVEAGYSTDTQYF.

The table lists this clone with many counts. V usage is TRBV2 and J usage is TRBJ2-7; the D gene is possibly TRBD1 (6 bases). V lost 6 bases, J lost 3 bases, and 9 bases lay in between. Germline CDR1 is SNHLY and CDR2 is FYNNEI. CDR3 length: 12 residues. DNA for the CDR3: TGTGCCAGCAGGGTACAGGGCTACGAGCAGTACTTC. Its translation is CASRVQGYEQYF.

In this sample, this clone turned up a few times. The CDR3 DNA is TGTGCCAGCAGTCAACAGGTCTCTGGAAACACCATATATTTT. It yields the protein CASSQQVSGNTIYF. This rearrangement joins TRBV6-5 to TRBJ1-3; D is possibly TRBD1 (5 bases). The length of the CDR3 is 14 residues. Germline assignment: CDR1 MNHEY and CDR2 SVGAGI. The V end was cut by 5 bases, the J end by 0 bases, with 8 bases between.

With respect to this clone: The junction differs from germline at one of its ends, possibly a read error. This rearrangement joins TRBV6-2 or TRBV6-3 to TRBJ1-3; 7 bases are a match to TRBD1. This CDR3 is built from 14 residues. Per the germline V gene, CDR1 is MNHEY and CDR2 is SVGEGT. CDR3 sequence reads: CASSTYGQDPSPRF. For the CDR3, the DNA is TGTGCCAGCAGTACGTATGGACAGGACCCTTCCCCTCGCTTT.

V usage is TRBV14 and J usage is TRBJ2-7; 12 nucleotides match TRBD2. CDR1 is SGHDN, CDR2 FVKESK, per germline. V shed 0 bases and J 1 base; nucleotides not matched to a gene: 13. The CDR3 is made up of 20 amino acids. The DNA of the CDR3 is TGTGCCAGCAGCCAAGATTTGACCGGGACTAGCGGGCTTAGTTCCTACGAGCAGTACTTC. Encoded protein: CASSQDLTGTSGLSSYEQYF.

This chain joins TRBV2 and TRBJ1-2, with D uncertain. The CDR3 is 14 amino acids. The V gene's germline CDR1 is SNHLY and CDR2 FYNNEI. V was clipped by 8 bases and J by 0 bases, with 13 bases between them. CDR3: CASSGSLPNYGYTF. DNA of the CDR3: TGTGCCAGCTCTGGGAGCCTTCCTAACTATGGCTACACCTTC.

The chain combines TRBV7-6 with TRBJ2-1, with TRBD2 matching 8 bases. This CDR3 region has 15 residues. After removal of 3 bases from V and 3 bases from J, the junction contained 4 bases not matched to a gene. Germline V gene sequence: CDR1 SGHVS, CDR2 FNYEAQ. CDR3 protein: CASSFQSGSYNEQFF. The DNA of the CDR3 is TGTGCCAGCAGCTTCCAAAGCGGGAGCTACAATGAGCAGTTCTTC.

V gene TRBV5-8 combines with J gene TRBJ1-1; 10 nucleotides agree with TRBD1. With V trimmed by 3 bases and J by 1 base, 6 bases remained unmatched. The germline CDR1 and CDR2 sequences are SGHTS and YDEGEE. This CDR3 comprises 16 residues. The DNA for the CDR3 is TGTGCCAGCAGCTCTCAACGGACAGGGGGGAACACTGAAGCTTTCTTT. Translating gives CASSSQRTGGNTEAFF.

This rearrangement joins TRBV9 to TRBJ2-5; 7 nucleotides agree with TRBD2. This CDR3 region has 18 residues. V was pared by 4 bases and J by 1 base, with 16 bases of the junction left unmatched. CDR1 and CDR2 from the germline V gene are SGDLS and YYNGEE. This chain's CDR3 is CASSLEGAGPISQETQYF. CDR3 coding DNA: TGTGCCAGCAGCCTCGAGGGAGCGGGGCCAATTTCCCAAGAGACCCAGTACTTC.

V usage is TRBV29-1 and J usage is TRBJ2-1; D remains unclear. Trimming removed 3 bases from V and 9 bases from J, with 15 bases in between. The CDR3 is made up of 13 amino acids. Germline V CDR1 and CDR2: SQVTM, ANQGSEA. The DNA of the CDR3 is TGCAGCGTTGATAAGCCCACTACCATTGAGCAGTTCTTC. Protein product: CSVDKPTTIEQFF.

This clone was found once. The chain has TRBV2 and TRBJ2-7; 8 positions agree with TRBD1. This CDR3 comprises 14 residues. The J segment lost 3 bases and the V segment lost 4 bases, leaving 5 bases of the junction unmatched. From germline, CDR1 is SNHLY and CDR2 FYNNEI. The chain's CDR3 is CASSGVRGLYEQYF. The CDR3, as DNA: TGTGCCAGCAGTGGGGTCAGGGGGCTCTACGAGCAGTACTTC.

The count of this clone is one. This chain uses TRBV6-5 with TRBJ1-5; weak D call: TRBD1 (5 bases). V lost 4 bases and J 3 bases, leaving 10 bases between the germline ends. Germline CDR1 MNHEY, CDR2 SVGAGI. This CDR3 contains 14 residues. This CDR3 reads CASSSSRANQPQHF. Written as DNA, the CDR3 is TGTGCCAGCAGTTCCAGCAGGGCCAATCAGCCCCAGCATTTT.

The CDR3 region is CASSQAYRGYGYTF. As DNA, the CDR3 is TGTGCCAGCAGCCAAGCCTACAGGGGTTATGGCTACACCTTC. J is TRBJ1-2 and V is TRBV14, with 7 bases fitting TRBD1. The germline CDR1 and CDR2 sequences are SGHDN and FVKESK. V shed 1 base and J 5 bases; nucleotides not matched to a gene: 4. The CDR3 has 14 residues.

The gene calls are TRBV24-1 and TRBJ1-2, with a possible D match to TRBD1 (5 bases). The CDR3 covers 15 residues. V lost 4 bases to trimming and J lost 3 bases, with 14 bases between them. Per germline, CDR1 KGHDR and CDR2 SFDVKD. This CDR3 is CATSEPLRGDYGYTF. DNA of the CDR3: TGTGCCACCAGTGAGCCCCTCCGGGGGGACTATGGCTACACCTTC.

The V call is TRBV3-1 (or the pseudogene TRBV3-2), the J call TRBJ2-7; the match to TRBD2 covers 7 bases. With V trimmed by 4 bases and J by 0 bases, 3 bases remained unmatched. CDR3 length equals 14 residues. Germline CDR1 and CDR2: LGHDT and YNNKEL (reference sequence). CDR3 sequence reads: CASSPGTTSYEQYF. The DNA for the CDR3 is TGTGCCAGCAGCCCCGGGACTACCTCCTACGAGCAGTACTTC.

This chain joins TRBV9 and TRBJ2-1; D is ambiguous. The length of the CDR3 is 14 residues. Germline V lookup: CDR1 SGDLS, CDR2 YYNGEE. V dropped 0 bases and J dropped 2 bases, with 6 bases sitting between them. For the CDR3, the DNA is TGTGCCAGCAGCGTAGATGGCACCTACAATGAGCAGTTCTTC. Protein sequence: CASSVDGTYNEQFF.

The chain links TRBV19 to TRBJ2-3; D not resolved. Germline V lookup: CDR1 LNHDA, CDR2 SQIVND (reference sequence). The CDR3 covers 12 residues. Trimming took 5 bases from V and 5 from J, leaving 8 bases between them. The CDR3 DNA is TGTGCCAGTAGTTCCCTCGGAGATACGCAGTATTTT. It yields the protein CASSSLGDTQYF.

The chain carries TRBV6-5 and TRBJ1-4; 8 nucleotides match TRBD1. The CDR3 consists of 14 residues. V gave up 5 bases and J gave up 6 bases; unmatched junction bases: 5. Germline CDR1 and CDR2: MNHEY and SVGAGI. The CDR3 nucleotides are TGTGCCAGCAGTACGACAGGGGCGGATGAAAAACTGTTTTTT. This translates into CASSTTGADEKLFF.

The V and J genes are TRBV4-2 and TRBJ2-7; 8 positions match TRBD1. The germline V gene has CDR1 LGHNA and CDR2 YNFKEQ. V lost 3 bases to trimming and J lost 5 bases; unmatched junction nucleotides: 3. CDR3 length: 13 amino acids. CDR3: CASSHQGANEQYF. The CDR3 bases are TGTGCCAGCAGCCACCAGGGGGCAAACGAGCAGTACTTC.

The chain has TRBV5-5 and TRBJ1-6; D perhaps matches TRBD1 (5 bases). CDR3 length equals 16 residues. CDR1 is SGHKS, CDR2 YYEKEE, per germline (reference sequence). V was pared by 0 bases and J by 8 bases, with 15 bases between. The DNA for the CDR3 is TGTGCCAGCAGCTTGGGTTGGGCAGGGTTAGATTCACCCCTCCACTTT. Its translation: CASSLGWAGLDSPLHF.

The rearrangement joins TRBV2 to TRBJ1-2; D is ambiguous. The germline V gene has CDR1 SNHLY and CDR2 FYNNEI. V was pared by 3 bases and J by 2 bases, with 10 bases between. The CDR3 covers 14 residues. This CDR3 is CASSDRTGNYGYTF. DNA for the CDR3: TGTGCCAGCAGTGATCGGACTGGGAACTATGGCTACACCTTC.

In its sample, this clone was seen a few times. The V call is TRBV2, the J call TRBJ1-3; D ambiguous. The CDR3 extends over 16 amino acids. Trimming cost V 3 bases and J 6 bases, with 18 bases left between them. CDR1 and CDR2 (germline): SNHLY, FYNNEI. CDR3 residues: CASSETEPSNENTIYF. For the CDR3, the DNA is TGTGCCAGCAGTGAGACTGAGCCATCAAACGAAAACACCATATATTTT.

This clone was seen just once. This chain connects TRBV2 to TRBJ2-7; D is unresolved. The CDR3 has 11 amino acids. Germline V gene sequence: CDR1 SNHLY, CDR2 FYNNEI. Trimming took off 3 bases at V and 9 bases at J, with 9 bases between the two ends. The DNA for the CDR3 is TGTGCCAGCAGTGATATCCGGGTGCAGTACTTC. Translating it yields CASSDIRVQYF.

This clone was seen just once. With a much larger clone just one base away, this may be a read error. The chain couples TRBV5-4 to TRBJ2-3, with TRBD2 matching over 10 bases. The CDR3 is 15 residues long. The V and J ends lost 2 bases and 0 bases, in that order; junction bases with no gene match: 0. Germline-derived CDR1 and CDR2 are SGHNT and YYREEE (reference sequence). DNA of the CDR3: TGTGCCAGCAGCTTAGCGGGAGGGAGCACAGATACGCAGTATTTT. Residues: CASSLAGGSTDTQYF.

CDR3 residues: CASSPRQGEYEQYF. For the CDR3, the DNA is TGTGCCAGCAGCCCTCGACAGGGGGAGTACGAGCAGTACTTC. The genes are TRBV7-2 and TRBJ2-7; 9 bases map to TRBD1. Trimming removed 5 bases from V and 4 bases from J; junction bases left unmatched: 6. The CDR3 has 14 amino acids. Germline V gene lookup returns CDR1 SGHTA and CDR2 FQGNSA.

This sequence joins TRBV6-5 and TRBJ2-1; 7 bases align to TRBD1. Trimming at V came to 7 bases and at J to 6 bases, leaving 6 bases not matched to a gene. The germline CDR1 and CDR2 sequences are MNHEY and SVGAGI. CDR3 size: 13 residues. CDR3 protein: CASNLQGVNEQFF. The CDR3 region has the DNA TGTGCCAGCAACCTCCAGGGGGTCAATGAGCAGTTCTTC.

V gene TRBV5-8 combines with J gene TRBJ2-4; unclear D gene. Germline values: CDR1 SGHTS, CDR2 YDEGEE. CDR3 size: 18 residues. The V end lost 2 bases, the J end lost 2 bases, and 20 bases lay between the germline ends. In DNA, the CDR3 is TGTGCCAGCAGCTTTCCCCTCCGAAAAGACATAACCAAAAACATTCAGTACTTC. Translating it yields CASSFPLRKDITKNIQYF.

The CDR3 DNA follows: TGTGCCAGTAGTATAGAAAGCGGACGATCCCAAGAGACCCAGTACTTC. It is translated as CASSIESGRSQETQYF. The chain joins TRBV19 to TRBJ2-5; weak D call: TRBD2 (5 bases). Trimming stripped 0 bases from V and 1 base from J, with 12 bases between. The CDR3 sequence is 16 residues long. Germline values: CDR1 LNHDA, CDR2 SQIVND (reference sequence).

The genes are TRBV19 and TRBJ1-2; no clear D gene. This CDR3 has 13 residues. Trimming stripped 8 bases from V and 4 bases from J, with 14 bases between. Looked up from germline, CDR1 is LNHDA and CDR2 is SQIVND (reference sequence). Written as DNA, the CDR3 is TGTGCCAGTGGCCAGGTGGCCACCTATGGCTACACCTTC. It codes for CASGQVATYGYTF.

The rearrangement joins TRBV7-9 to TRBJ1-5, with a weak D call TRBD1 (5 bases). V was shortened by 1 base and J by 2 bases, with 12 bases between the two germline ends. The CDR3 has 16 amino acids. CDR1 and CDR2 (germline): SEHNR, FQNEAQ (reference sequence). This CDR3 reads CASSLGGGYGNQPQHF. The CDR3 nucleotides read TGTGCCAGCAGCTTAGGGGGGGGATATGGCAATCAGCCCCAGCATTTT.